This T cell receptor (beta chain) derives from a study of shared clonotypes between healthy human individuals. Several immunoSEQ plates received, in even portions, the genomic DNA of each subset. Libraries were prepared by immunoSEQ multiplex PCR; TCRdb keeps only in-frame clonotypes and omits some of them. The profile covers some 1,100,000 clones, with approximately 78% appearing a single time and approximately 0.52% taken by the ten largest. Germline lookup yields CDR1 LNHDA and CDR2 SQIVND (reference sequence). Trimming left V 5 bases short and J 3 bases short, with 20 bases between. This CDR3 has 16 residues. Remarks on this clone: Antigen: not known.

Study outcomes and limitations: Non-shared clonotypes showed lower generation probabilities than clonotypes common to all four donors. When naive CD4 clonotypes were compared across a few donors, approximately 5% were shared.

Sequencing was done on a sample of memory CD4+ T cells from PBMCs. Sample subset: CD45RA-negative fraction. The clonotype comes from a man between 18 and 35 years old in good health. Some clones in this sample may be carry-over from other donors' samples. V gene TRBV19 combines with J gene TRBJ2-7, with a possible D match to TRBD2 (6 bases). The CDR3 nucleotides read TGTGCCAGTAGTCGGACTCCGTTGGGGGGATTCTACGAGCAGTACTTC. Residues: CASSRTPLGGFYEQYF.